Below, 30 T cell receptor beta chains from the same sample are listed, as sequenced in a study of memory CD4+ T cells and cytomegalovirus serostatus. Assay used: immunoSEQ multiplex PCR; TCRdb lists only in-frame clones, some missing. This table has 50,000 to 60,000 clones, under 90% appearing once. Single viable CD3+CD4+CD8-CD45RO+ cells were sorted as the memory CD4+ T cells. Sequenced material: memory CD4+ T cells from blood. These TCRs come from an adult in good health and CMV-seronegative.

This clone was seen only a few times. This chain uses TRBV2 with TRBJ2-5; 7 positions match TRBD2. The length of the CDR3 is 15 residues. CDR1 and CDR2 (germline): SNHLY, FYNNEI. Trimming at V came to 2 bases and at J to 7 bases, leaving 10 bases not matched to a gene. This chain's CDR3 is CASSESSGGVGTQYF. The DNA for the CDR3 is TGTGCCAGCAGTGAATCCTCGGGGGGTGTCGGGACCCAGTACTTC.

V is TRBV7-8 and J is TRBJ2-1, with 8 bases aligning to TRBD2. Germline V CDR1 and CDR2: SGHVS, FQNEAQ. The CDR3 is 15 residues long. Germline trimming cut 4 bases from V and 9 bases from J; bases unmatched to any gene: 11. This CDR3 reads CASSSTGGPGGEQFF. The CDR3 nucleotides read TGTGCCAGCAGCTCCACGGGGGGGCCAGGAGGTGAGCAGTTCTTC.

The CDR3 region is CASSLGPGTNYEQYF. The CDR3 nucleotides read TGTGCCAGCAGCTTAGGGCCGGGCACCAACTACGAGCAGTACTTC. The J gene is TRBJ2-7, the V gene TRBV7-2; D gene ambiguous. This CDR3 has 15 amino acids. Trimming stripped 1 base from V and 3 bases from J, with 13 bases between. The germline CDR1 and CDR2 sequences are SGHTA and FQGNSA.

This clone was detected only once. The chain has TRBV19 and TRBJ2-1; 10 bases line up with TRBD2. Germline-derived CDR1 and CDR2 are LNHDA and SQIVND (reference sequence). V was pared by 5 bases and J by 5 bases, with 6 bases of the junction left unmatched. There are 15 residues in the CDR3. The CDR3 region has the DNA TGTGCCAGTAGTGGACAAGCGGGGGGGCACAATGAGCAGTTCTTC. Translation gives CASSGQAGGHNEQFF.

The chain carries TRBV7-9 and TRBJ1-5; D uncertain. Trimming removed 1 base from V and 7 bases from J, with 20 bases in between. CDR1 SEHNR and CDR2 FQNEAQ come from the germline V gene (reference sequence). The CDR3 is made up of 17 amino acids. CDR3 residues: CASSLESTRALGQPQHF. CDR3 sequence (DNA): TGTGCCAGCAGCTTAGAATCCACGAGGGCTTTGGGACAGCCCCAGCATTTT.

The DNA of the CDR3 is TGCAGCGTTGCCGGGACCCTGGACAATGAGCAGTTCTTC. Residues: CSVAGTLDNEQFF. The chain is built from TRBV29-1 and TRBJ2-1; D may be TRBD1 or TRBD2 (5 bases each). CDR3 size: 13 residues. The V end lost 4 bases, the J end lost 5 bases, and 12 bases lay between the germline ends. Per the germline V gene, CDR1 is SQVTM and CDR2 is ANQGSEA.

V and J are TRBV6-5 and TRBJ2-3; D call uncertain. Trimming removed 4 bases from V and 5 bases from J, with 4 bases in between. The CDR3 extends over 11 amino acids. Germline CDR1 MNHEY, CDR2 SVGAGI. The CDR3 region has the DNA TGTGCCAGCAGTTCTTTAGATACGCAGTATTTT. It codes for CASSSLDTQYF.

This sequence joins TRBV5-1 and TRBJ1-2, with unresolved D. This CDR3 is 16 amino acids long. V lost 4 bases, J lost 3 bases, and 19 bases lay in between. Per the germline V gene, CDR1 is SGHRS and CDR2 is YFSETQ. The CDR3 DNA is TGCGCCAGCAGCCCTGGTGGCGCCCCGGCACACTATGGCTACACCTTC. Its translation is CASSPGGAPAHYGYTF.

This clone was counted a few times. The chain joins TRBV2 to TRBJ2-7, with 9 bases lining up with TRBD1. J was trimmed by 6 bases and V by 8 bases; bases with no gene match: 11. Germline V gene data show CDR1 as SNHLY and CDR2 as FYNNEI. The CDR3 runs 14 residues. CDR3 protein: CASEPPGQGSEQYF. CDR3 DNA sequence: TGTGCCAGCGAACCTCCGGGACAGGGTTCCGAGCAGTACTTC.

This chain links TRBV28 with TRBJ2-5; 11 bases agree with TRBD2. Germline assignment: CDR1 MDHEN and CDR2 SYDVKM. Germline trimming cut 3 bases from V and 1 base from J; bases unmatched to any gene: 10. This CDR3 contains 18 residues. The CDR3 nucleotides read TGTGCCAGCAGTTTCCCCCCTAGCGGGGGGCCCTCCCAAGAGACCCAGTACTTC. It encodes CASSFPPSGGPSQETQYF.

The chain uses TRBV4-1 and TRBJ2-3; D unclear. Germline CDR1 and CDR2: MGHRA and YSYEKL. V gave up 0 bases and J gave up 10 bases, with 14 bases separating them. The CDR3 runs to 14 residues. Written as DNA, the CDR3 is TGCGCCAGCAGCCAAGATCTCGGTTCGCTAGCGCAGTATTTT. Protein: CASSQDLGSLAQYF.

The chain joins TRBV30 to TRBJ1-6, with 7 positions matching TRBD1. The V gene end was trimmed by 4 bases and the J gene end by 7 bases; junction bases not matched to a gene: 4. From germline, CDR1 is GTSNPN and CDR2 SVGIG (reference sequence). This CDR3 comprises 13 residues. CDR3 protein: CAWTGQPNSPLHF. Here the CDR3 DNA reads TGTGCCTGGACGGGACAGCCAAATTCACCCCTCCACTTT. The variable domain in full, with the rest retrieved from reference TRBV30 and TRBJ1-6, is SQTIHQWPATLVQPVGSPLSLECTVEGTSNPNLYWYRQAAGRGLQLLFYSVGIGQISSEVPQNLSASRPQDRQFILSSKKLLLSDSGFYLCAWTGQPNSPLHFGNGTRLTVT.

This clone was counted a single time. This sequence joins TRBV28 and TRBJ1-6, with D possibly matching TRBD1 (6 bases). V lost 5 bases, J lost 3 bases, and 17 bases lay in between. The CDR3 totals 17 residues. Germline V CDR1 and CDR2: MDHEN, SYDVKM. CDR3 sequence (DNA): TGTGCCAGCAGTCCCGGGGGGGCGTCTGTCTATAATTCACCCCTCCACTTT. It yields the protein CASSPGGASVYNSPLHF.

The rearrangement joins TRBV29-1 to TRBJ2-7; TRBD1 matches at 12 bases. Trimming cost V 7 bases and J 6 bases; bases outside gene matches: 7. The CDR3 contains 13 residues. Germline-derived CDR1 and CDR2 are SQVTM and ANQGSEA. Here the CDR3 DNA reads TGCAGCGCGTCGGGACAGGGGGCCGGCGAGCAGTACTTC. It yields the protein CSASGQGAGEQYF.

The chain employs TRBV7-9 and TRBJ2-2, with a weak D call TRBD2 (6 bases). Germline V CDR1 and CDR2: SEHNR, FQNEAQ (reference sequence). V gave up 7 bases and J gave up 0 bases, with 15 bases separating them. The CDR3 runs to 16 residues. CDR3 bases: TGTGCCAGCATCTCACCGCGGGACGCGAACACCGGGGAGCTGTTTTTT. This translates into CASISPRDANTGELFF.

A few counts support this clone. The V call is TRBV7-2, the J call TRBJ1-6; D not resolved. Germline V CDR1 and CDR2: SGHTA, FQGNSA. This CDR3 region has 13 residues. Trimming took 5 bases from V and 6 from J, leaving 8 bases between them. In nucleotides, the CDR3 is TGTGCCAGCAGCAATCGGGCTAATTCACCCCTCCACTTT. Translated, it gives CASSNRANSPLHF.

This clone was seen more than once but under ten times. The chain has TRBV5-1 and TRBJ2-7; 12 bases align to TRBD2. This CDR3 contains 15 residues. Germline lookup yields CDR1 SGHRS and CDR2 YFSETQ. V dropped 1 base and J dropped 3; count of bases not matched to a gene: 2. CDR3 protein: CASSLLTSGGYEQYF. DNA of the CDR3: TGCGCCAGCAGCTTGTTGACTAGCGGGGGCTACGAGCAGTACTTC.

The V call is TRBV2, the J call TRBJ2-7; 8 bases fit TRBD1. Losses at the gene ends were 8 bases for V and 2 bases for J; bases not matched to a gene: 8. This CDR3 has 14 amino acids. Germline V gene data show CDR1 as SNHLY and CDR2 as FYNNEI. CDR3 in amino acids: CASSGQGLTYEQYF. In DNA form, the CDR3 reads TGTGCCAGCTCCGGACAGGGTTTGACCTACGAGCAGTACTTC.

This sequence joins TRBV30 and TRBJ2-3; 9 positions agree with TRBD1. Germline CDR1 and CDR2: GTSNPN and SVGIG (reference sequence). Trimming took 6 bases from V and 1 from J; bases not matched to a gene: 2. The CDR3 spans 13 residues. CDR3 loop: CACRDRGTDTQYF. For the CDR3, the DNA is TGTGCCTGCCGGGACAGGGGCACAGATACGCAGTATTTT.

This chain connects TRBV29-1 to TRBJ2-3, with 8 bases fitting TRBD1. Trimming cost V 4 bases and J 5 bases; bases outside gene matches: 14. The CDR3 runs 16 residues. Germline CDR1 is SQVTM and CDR2 is ANQGSEA. The CDR3 spells CSVGYGQGAQGDTQYF. CDR3 nucleotides: TGCAGCGTTGGATACGGACAGGGCGCTCAAGGAGATACGCAGTATTTT.

V gene TRBV13 combines with J gene TRBJ2-7; D is possibly TRBD1 (6 bases). Deletions cut 5 bases from V and 0 bases from J, with 17 bases between. The germline gives CDR1 PRHDT, CDR2 FYEKMQ (reference sequence). There are 16 residues in the CDR3. The CDR3 DNA sequence: TGTGCCAGCAGCCCCTACGGGCAGGGGAGCTCCTACGAGCAGTACTTC. This gives the protein CASSPYGQGSSYEQYF.

This clone was seen a single time. The chain links TRBV19 to TRBJ2-7; 7 bases align to TRBD2. Germline lookup yields CDR1 LNHDA and CDR2 SQIVND (reference sequence). CDR3 length equals 14 residues. V gave up 4 bases and J gave up 2 bases; unmatched junction bases: 5. CDR3 residues: CASSTGAGTYEQYF. The CDR3 DNA is TGTGCCAGTAGTACTGGAGCGGGGACCTACGAGCAGTACTTC.

This rearrangement joins TRBV11-2 to TRBJ2-3, with TRBD1 identical over 7 bases. The CDR3 spans 15 residues. The V gene's germline CDR1 is SGHAT and CDR2 FQNNGV. With V trimmed by 5 bases and J by 0 bases, 5 bases remained unmatched. The CDR3 loop reads CASSPWTGSTDTQYF. The CDR3 nucleotides read TGTGCCAGCAGCCCATGGACAGGTAGCACAGATACGCAGTATTTT.

The chain couples TRBV5-1 to TRBJ1-6; D not certain. The CDR3 contains 14 residues. Germline values: CDR1 SGHRS, CDR2 YFSETQ. V gave up 3 bases and J gave up 5 bases, with 9 bases separating them. CDR3 protein: CASSSDGDNSPLHF. The CDR3 bases are TGCGCCAGCAGCTCTGACGGAGATAATTCACCCCTCCACTTT.

The chain links TRBV5-4 to TRBJ2-2, with 11 bases that match TRBD1. Germline V gene lookup returns CDR1 SGHNT and CDR2 YYREEE (reference sequence). The length of the CDR3 is 14 residues. J gave up 7 bases and V 4 bases, and 3 bases lay outside the gene matches. CDR3 in amino acids: CASSGTGGVGELFF. The CDR3 region has the DNA TGTGCCAGCAGCGGGACAGGGGGAGTCGGGGAGCTGTTTTTT.

This clone was seen only a few times. The rearrangement links TRBV7-2 to TRBJ1-5; a weak D match, TRBD1 (6 bases). This CDR3 has 15 residues. The germline V gene encodes CDR1 SGHTA and CDR2 FQGNSA. Deletions cut 0 bases from V and 2 bases from J, with 8 bases between. The CDR3 DNA follows: TGTGCCAGCAGCTTAGCGGGACACCGCAATCAGCCCCAGCATTTT. It yields the protein CASSLAGHRNQPQHF.

This chain uses TRBV6-4 with TRBJ2-3, with 13 bases identical to TRBD2. CDR1 is MRHNA and CDR2 is SNTAGT in the germline V gene. Trimming took 3 bases from V and 8 from J; bases not matched to a gene: 5. The CDR3 runs 15 residues. The CDR3 loop reads CASSELAGGPVTQYF. CDR3 coding DNA: TGTGCCAGCAGTGAACTAGCGGGGGGGCCGGTTACGCAGTATTTT.

The rearrangement uses TRBV2 and TRBJ2-5; 12 bases agree with TRBD2. Germline CDR1 is SNHLY and CDR2 is FYNNEI. The CDR3 sequence is 17 residues long. J lost 0 bases, V lost 5 bases, and 7 bases had no gene match. The CDR3 DNA sequence: TGTGCCAGCAGTAGTGGACTAGCGGGGCGATACCAAGAGACCCAGTACTTC. Amino acid sequence: CASSSGLAGRYQETQYF.

The chain couples TRBV18 to TRBJ2-7; 7 nucleotides match TRBD2. Trimming removed 6 bases from V and 0 bases from J; junction bases left unmatched: 5. CDR1 is KGHSH and CDR2 is LQKENI in the germline V gene. This CDR3 has 14 amino acids. DNA of the CDR3: TGTGCCAGCTCCTTAGGCGGGAGCTCCTACGAGCAGTACTTC. Translating it yields CASSLGGSSYEQYF.

The chain uses TRBV28 and TRBJ2-7, with D hard to call. V was trimmed by 8 bases and J by 2 bases, leaving 4 bases between them. The CDR3 length is 10 residues. The germline V gene has CDR1 MDHEN and CDR2 SYDVKM. The CDR3 DNA sequence: TGTGCCAGCGGGGCCTACGAGCAGTACTTC. Residues: CASGAYEQYF.